This TCR beta chain was retrieved from a study of blood T cells in healthy people across ages. The V and J ends lost 7 bases and 10 bases respectively, with 11 bases between them. The CDR3 spans 11 residues. Germline assignment: CDR1 MNHNS and CDR2 SASEGT. No fewer than 5 micrograms of total RNA were isolated from every sample. Through a sample-barcoded 5' primer and a J-beta primer mix, a second PCR was run for roughly 7 to 12 cycles. MiXCR, applied by TCRdb to the 5' RACE reads, yields one record per CDR3 protein. This sample has about 1.5 million distinct CDR3 sequences, with approximately 42% found just once.

The TCR sequence derives from a woman aged 18-29 years in good health. The sequencing input was blood. The chain links TRBV6-1 to TRBJ2-1, with TRBD2 as a possible D gene (6 bases). The DNA for the CDR3 is TGTGCCAGCATCGAGGGGAGGGAGCAGTTCTTC. This codes for CASIEGREQFF.